A selection of T cell receptor beta chains follows, all from one sample in a study of technical replicates of blood from several donors. The method was immunoSEQ multiplex PCR; TCRdb's version includes in-frame clones alone and lacks a portion of them. The sample holds just over 95,000 clones, about 94% seen once. The sample was T cells isolated from PBMCs. The origin of the receptors is a human donor in good health. Each CDR3 is given with its conserved first and last residue. A D gene is named only where the DNA matches it firmly. The listing skips clone size in some rows; elsewhere it reads once, few, many or a size class.

D gene	clone size	V gene	J gene	CDR3 protein	CDR3 DNA
TRBD1	NA	TRBV6-6	TRBJ2-1	CASTSGTDSYNEQFF	TGTGCCAGCACCTCCGGGACAGACTCCTACAATGAGCAGTTCTTC
NA	NA	TRBV7-9	TRBJ1-1	CASSRDPEAFF	TGTGCCAGCAGCCGCGATCCTGAAGCTTTCTTT
NA	NA	TRBV5-6	TRBJ1-4	CASSLAPDYTNEKLFF	TGTGCCAGCAGCTTGGCCCCCGACTACACGAATGAAAAACTGTTTTTT
TRBD2	few	TRBV13	TRBJ2-7	CASSLPRTSGSLRDAPAYEQYF	TGTGCCAGCAGCTTACCCCGAACTAGCGGGAGCCTCCGGGACGCACCTGCCTACGAGCAGTACTTC
NA	NA	TRBV19	TRBJ2-1	CASRWTVYNEQFF	TGTGCCAGTAGATGGACAGTCTACAATGAGCAGTTCTTC
NA	once	TRBV5-1	TRBJ1-1	CASSLVPLDTEAFF	TGCGCCAGCAGCTTGGTTCCACTGGACACTGAAGCTTTCTTT
NA	NA	TRBV6-5	TRBJ2-3	CASSYSIAADTQYF	TGTGCCAGCAGTTACTCAATAGCAGCAGATACGCAGTATTTT
TRBD1	NA	TRBV28	TRBJ1-1	CASSPQGAGAFF	TGTGCCAGCAGCCCACAGGGGGCGGGAGCTTTCTTT
NA	NA	TRBV6-1	TRBJ2-1	CASSPWARDEQFF	TGTGCCAGCAGCCCTTGGGCCAGGGATGAGCAGTTCTTC
NA	NA	TRBV2	TRBJ2-7	CATNRDLSYEQYF	TGTGCCACAAACCGGGACTTGTCCTACGAGCAGTACTTC
TRBD1	once	TRBV30	TRBJ2-7	CAGRGQTYEQYF	TGTGCCGGTAGGGGGCAAACCTACGAGCAGTACTTC
TRBD1	NA	TRBV5-1	TRBJ2-5	CASSLADRGIETQYF	TGCGCCAGCAGCTTGGCGGACAGGGGGATTGAGACCCAGTACTTC
TRBD1	NA	TRBV7-3	TRBJ2-5	CASSSRTGRTETQYF	TGTGCCAGCAGCTCTCGGACAGGGAGAACAGAGACCCAGTACTTC
TRBD2	NA	TRBV4-1	TRBJ2-5	CASSQSNAGVGQETQYF	TGCGCCAGCAGCCAATCTAACGCGGGAGTAGGGCAAGAGACCCAGTACTTC
NA	NA	TRBV19	TRBJ2-7	CASSIGARGTYEQYF	TGTGCCAGTAGTATAGGGGCGAGGGGGACCTACGAGCAGTACTTC
NA	once	TRBV30	TRBJ2-7	CAPRVYEQYF	TGTGCCCCACGGGTCTACGAGCAGTACTTC
TRBD2	once	TRBV6-5	TRBJ2-5	CASSSTWVSGRETQYF	TGTGCCAGCAGTTCCACCTGGGTTAGCGGGAGGGAGACCCAGTACTTC
NA	once	TRBV5-6	TRBJ2-7	CASSFRRLSYEQYF	TGTGCCAGCAGCTTCCGACGACTCTCCTACGAGCAGTACTTC
TRBD1	NA	TRBV6-6	TRBJ2-5	CASRMGQGTETQYF	TGTGCCAGCAGGATGGGACAGGGGACCGAGACCCAGTACTTC
TRBD1	NA	TRBV15	TRBJ2-3	CATSRDGTGTPTDTQYF	TGTGCCACCAGCAGAGATGGGACAGGAACGCCCACAGATACGCAGTATTTT
NA	NA	TRBV27	TRBJ2-3	CASSLFPFRTDTQYF	TGTGCCAGCAGTTTATTCCCCTTCCGGACAGATACGCAGTATTTT
TRBD2	NA	TRBV11-3	TRBJ2-1	CASSPRGGKRGANEQFF	TGTGCCAGCAGCCCGAGGGGTGGAAAGCGGGGGGCCAATGAGCAGTTCTTC
TRBD2	NA	TRBV28	TRBJ2-3	CASTSGGSIRQDTQYF	TGTGCCAGCACCTCGGGCGGGAGTATCCGCCAAGATACGCAGTATTTT
NA	NA	TRBV4-2	TRBJ1-2	CASSLSGTLNYGYTF	TGTGCCAGCAGTCTCTCCGGGACATTGAACTATGGCTACACCTTC
TRBD2	NA	TRBV7-9	TRBJ2-5	CASSSRAGATQETQYF	TGTGCCAGCAGCTCAAGAGCGGGGGCCACCCAAGAGACCCAGTACTTC
TRBD1	NA	TRBV10-3	TRBJ1-5	CAIRDREGNQPQHF	TGTGCCATCAGGGACAGGGAGGGCAATCAGCCCCAGCATTTT
NA	NA	TRBV28	TRBJ1-2	CASRPLYGDGAYGYTF	TGTGCCAGCAGGCCCCTATACGGGGATGGCGCCTATGGCTACACCTTC
NA	once	TRBV7-9	TRBJ2-1	CASSTGLVEQFF	TGTGCCAGCAGCACGGGGTTAGTTGAGCAGTTCTTC
TRBD2	NA	TRBV10-3	TRBJ2-3	CAISGVMTSGGADTQYF	TGTGCCATCAGTGGGGTCATGACTAGCGGGGGGGCAGATACGCAGTATTTT
NA	few	TRBV9	TRBJ2-2	CASSVEREAGELFF	TGTGCCAGCAGCGTAGAGCGAGAAGCCGGGGAGCTGTTTTTT
NA	NA	TRBV6-5	TRBJ1-4	CASSKGMHGNEKLFF	TGTGCCAGCAGTAAAGGAATGCACGGGAATGAAAAACTGTTTTTT
TRBD2	NA	TRBV4-2	TRBJ2-1	CASSPAQGTSTYNEQFF	TGTGCCAGCAGCCCAGCGCAGGGGACTAGCACCTACAATGAGCAGTTCTTC
TRBD1	NA	TRBV28	TRBJ2-1	CASSFRGGQGHLPYNEQFF	TGTGCCAGCAGTTTCAGGGGGGGACAGGGCCATTTACCCTACAATGAGCAGTTCTTC
NA	NA	TRBV11-2	TRBJ2-5	CASSPSGIGGETQYF	TGTGCCAGCAGCCCCAGTGGGATAGGGGGAGAGACCCAGTACTTC
NA	NA	TRBV4-1	TRBJ1-4	CASSQGSMNRVQLFF	TGCGCCAGCAGCCAAGGGAGTATGAACCGGGTCCAACTGTTTTTT
NA	NA	TRBV5-1	TRBJ2-1	CASSLGLGDYNEQFF	TGCGCCAGCAGCTTGGGTCTAGGGGACTACAATGAGCAGTTCTTC
TRBD2	NA	TRBV5-1	TRBJ2-7	CASSLGTSGRRYEQYF	TGCGCCAGCAGCTTAGGGACTAGCGGGAGGAGATACGAGCAGTACTTC
NA	NA	TRBV9	TRBJ1-3	CASSGNRESSGNTIYF	TGTGCCAGCAGCGGAAACAGGGAGTCCTCTGGAAACACCATATATTTT
NA	NA	TRBV28	TRBJ2-7	CASSFRDEQYF	TGTGCCAGCAGTTTCAGGGACGAGCAGTACTTC
TRBD2	NA	TRBV4-1	TRBJ2-5	CASSRFSSRLAVSQETQYF	TGCGCCAGCAGCCGTTTCTCTTCCCGACTAGCGGTCTCCCAAGAGACCCAGTACTTC
TRBD2	once	TRBV27	TRBJ2-5	CASSGFREGLETQYF	TGTGCCAGCAGTGGATTTCGGGAGGGCCTGGAGACCCAGTACTTC
NA	once	TRBV7-9	TRBJ1-4	CASSLGSATNEKLFF	TGTGCCAGCAGCCTCGGTAGTGCAACTAATGAAAAACTGTTTTTT
NA	NA	TRBV5-1	TRBJ1-3	CASSLEGTSSGNTIYF	TGCGCCAGCAGCTTGGAAGGGACATCCTCGGGAAACACCATATATTTT
NA	NA	TRBV5-1	TRBJ2-6	CASSDPGRVWVAGANVLTF	TGCGCCAGCAGCGATCCCGGGAGAGTGTGGGTGGCGGGGGCCAACGTCCTGACTTTC
NA	NA	TRBV5-1	TRBJ2-5	CASSKSGVEETQYF	TGCGCCAGCAGCAAGTCAGGGGTCGAAGAGACCCAGTACTTC
TRBD2	NA	TRBV15	TRBJ2-3	CATSRETGGAGGSDTQYF	TGTGCCACCAGCAGAGAGACGGGGGGCGCGGGAGGTTCCGATACGCAGTATTTT
NA	once	TRBV19	TRBJ2-1	CASSPGSSYNEQFF	TGTGCCAGCAGCCCGGGAAGCTCCTACAATGAGCAGTTCTTC
TRBD1	NA	TRBV9	TRBJ1-1	CASSGQGLMNTEAFF	TGTGCCAGCAGCGGACAGGGACTTATGAACACTGAAGCTTTCTTT
NA	NA	TRBV7-9	TRBJ2-5	CASSPQQGGGETQYF	TGTGCCAGCAGCCCACAACAGGGCGGGGGAGAGACCCAGTACTTC
NA	NA	TRBV18	TRBJ1-6	CASSPRSDSYNSPLHF	TGTGCCAGCTCACCCCGCAGTGACTCCTATAATTCACCCCTCCACTTT